A selection of T cell receptor beta chains follows, all from one sample in a study of cytomegalovirus exposure and HLA in healthy donors. The method was immunoSEQ multiplex PCR; TCRdb's version includes in-frame clones alone and lacks a portion of them. The data hold about 170,000 clones, with over 65% observed a single time. The sequenced material came from PBMCs. All receptors derive from a female donor in good health and CMV-seronegative. The CDR3 runs from the conserved cysteine through the conserved F or W. D genes are given only for firm matches. Some rows have no size entry. The others give once, few or many, or a class for an expanded clone.

.	TRBV27	TRBJ1-1	.	16	CASSLLSAGEMGEAFF	TGTGCCAGCAGTCTCTTATCCGCAGGGGAAATGGGTGAAGCTTTCTTT
.	TRBV19	TRBJ2-5	.	14	CASSMRADQETQYF	TGTGCCAGTAGTATGAGGGCGGACCAAGAGACCCAGTACTTC
.	TRBV30	TRBJ1-1	few	12	CAWSRGATEAFF	TGTGCCTGGAGTCGGGGGGCCACTGAAGCTTTCTTT
TRBD2	TRBV13	TRBJ2-1	.	20	CASSQRRGTSGRAVHNEQFF	TGTGCCAGCAGCCAGAGGAGGGGGACTAGCGGGAGGGCGGTCCACAATGAGCAGTTCTTC
.	TRBV10-3	TRBJ1-1	.	11	CAVAGGLEAFF	TGTGCCGTGGCGGGGGGACTAGAAGCTTTCTTT
TRBD2	TRBV14	TRBJ2-3	.	15	CASSQELAGGHTQYF	TGTGCCAGCAGCCAAGAACTAGCGGGAGGTCATACGCAGTATTTT
TRBD2	TRBV28	TRBJ2-3	.	15	CASSLVTSGTHTQYF	TGTGCCAGCAGTTTAGTCACTAGCGGGACCCATACGCAGTATTTT
.	TRBV14	TRBJ2-2	once	13	CASSQNPGGELFF	TGTGCCAGCAGCCAAAACCCGGGCGGGGAGCTGTTTTTT
.	TRBV28	TRBJ2-7	.	11	CASSRVYEQYF	TGTGCCAGCAGCAGGGTTTACGAGCAGTACTTC
.	TRBV7-3	TRBJ1-1	.	16	CASSSQGAGVNTEAFF	TGTGCCAGCAGCTCTCAAGGGGCAGGGGTGAACACTGAAGCTTTCTTT
.	TRBV20-1	TRBJ1-2	.	11	CSALRQNGYTF	TGCAGTGCCCTCCGACAAAATGGCTACACCTTC
TRBD1	TRBV19	TRBJ1-1	few	16	CASSEAGTGGFTEAFF	TGTGCCAGTAGTGAAGCCGGGACAGGGGGCTTCACTGAAGCTTTCTTT
TRBD2	TRBV4-1	TRBJ2-3	.	16	CASSQRLASRTDTQYF	TGCGCCAGCAGCCAACGACTAGCGAGCCGCACAGATACGCAGTATTTT